The 22 T cell receptor beta chains listed next were all sequenced from one sample in a study of T cell changes during pregnancy in multiple sclerosis. Here immunoSEQ multiplex PCR was the method, and the copy in TCRdb shows in-frame clones only, minus some. The sample lists tens of thousands of clones; 90% were seen once. Material: CD8+ T cells from peripheral blood mononuclear cells, obtained in the first trimester of pregnancy. The receptor source for this set is a female donor with multiple sclerosis, enrolled in a pregnancy study.

This chain connects TRBV6-1 to TRBJ2-2; a possible D gene is TRBD2 (6 bases). Germline V gene data show CDR1 as MNHNS and CDR2 as SASEGT. V was cut by 8 bases and J by 5 bases, with 15 bases left in between. The CDR3 extends over 14 amino acids. The CDR3 sequence is CASVGGVETGELFF. CDR3 nucleotides: TGTGCCAGCGTTGGCGGGGTCGAGACCGGGGAGCTGTTTTTT.

The rearrangement links TRBV18 to TRBJ2-1; D remains unclear. CDR3 length: 14 amino acids. V lost 2 bases and J 12 bases, leaving 17 bases between the germline ends. Germline V lookup: CDR1 KGHSH, CDR2 LQKENI. DNA for the CDR3: TGTGCCAGCTCACCAGGCGAACTGAGTCGCGGGCAGTTCTTC. It specifies CASSPGELSRGQFF.

The V gene is TRBV5-6, the J gene TRBJ1-2, with 7 bases lining up with TRBD1. The CDR3 runs to 14 residues. Germline CDR1 and CDR2: SGHDT and YYEEEE. Trimming took 5 bases from V and 3 from J; bases not matched to a gene: 7. Written as DNA, the CDR3 is TGTGCCAGCAGGAGGGACAGAGGGGACTATGGCTACACCTTC. Protein: CASRRDRGDYGYTF.

V gene TRBV28 combines with J gene TRBJ2-3; TRBD2 matches 10 bases. CDR1 and CDR2 from the germline V gene are MDHEN and SYDVKM. CDR3 length: 18 amino acids. The ends lost 6 bases at V and 6 bases at J; junction bases unmatched: 18. The DNA of the CDR3 is TGTGCCAGCAGGCCGGCCCCGGGACTAGCGATCGAGGGGGATACGCAGTATTTT. Translating gives CASRPAPGLAIEGDTQYF.

J is TRBJ1-5 and V is TRBV7-8; 7 nucleotides line up with TRBD1. The CDR3 consists of 17 residues. Germline V gene lookup returns CDR1 SGHVS and CDR2 FQNEAQ. V lost 3 bases, J lost 4 bases, and 12 bases stayed unmatched. CDR3: CASSLGDSYLVNQPQHF. DNA of the CDR3: TGTGCCAGCAGCTTGGGGGACAGCTACTTAGTAAATCAGCCCCAGCATTTT.

The gene calls are TRBV19 and TRBJ1-1, with 8 bases fitting TRBD1. After removal of 4 bases from V and 7 bases from J, the junction contained 2 bases not matched to a gene. Germline-derived CDR1 and CDR2 are LNHDA and SQIVND (reference sequence). The CDR3 consists of 12 residues. The CDR3 is CASSTGGIEAFF. CDR3 bases: TGTGCCAGTAGTACAGGGGGCATTGAAGCTTTCTTT. Supplemented by reference TRBV19 and TRBJ1-1, the full variable domain reads DGGITQSPKYLFRKEGQNVTLSCEQNLNHDAMYWYRQDPGQGLRLIYYSQIVNDFQKGDIAEGYSVSREKKESFPLTVTSAQKNPTAFYLCASSTGGIEAFFGQGTRLTVV.

This rearrangement joins TRBV28 to TRBJ2-4, with 12 bases that match TRBD2. Germline V gives CDR1 MDHEN, CDR2 SYDVKM. The CDR3 is made up of 17 amino acids. V was pared by 6 bases and J by 2 bases, with 8 bases of the junction left unmatched. CDR3 protein: CASRDLRTSGTKNIQYF. For the CDR3, the DNA is TGTGCCAGCAGGGACCTACGGACTAGCGGGACCAAAAACATTCAGTACTTC. The whole variable domain, remainder taken from reference TRBV28 and TRBJ2-4, is DVKVTQSSRYLVKRTGEKVFLECVQDMDHENMFWYRQDPGLGLRLIYFSYDVKMKEKGDIPEGYSVSREKKERFSLILESASTNQTSMYLCASRDLRTSGTKNIQYFGAGTRLSVL.

The chain recombines TRBV14 with TRBJ2-7, with a weak D call TRBD2 (6 bases). This CDR3 has 15 residues. The V gene lost 4 bases and the J gene lost 2 bases, with 15 bases spanning the gap. CDR1 SGHDN and CDR2 FVKESK come from the germline V gene. The CDR3 region is CASSPGTLRAYEQYF. DNA for the CDR3: TGTGCCAGCAGCCCCGGGACTCTAAGAGCCTACGAGCAGTACTTC.

V gene TRBV28 combines with J gene TRBJ2-5; 8 bases fit TRBD1. The germline gives CDR1 MDHEN, CDR2 SYDVKM. V was clipped by 0 bases and J by 9 bases; unmatched bases: 3. The CDR3 is 13 amino acids. CDR3 bases: TGTGCCAGCAGTTTATGGCAGGGGGCGGCCCAGTACTTC. Translation: CASSLWQGAAQYF.

With respect to this clone: Germline and junction disagree at one end, which may indicate a read error. This rearrangement joins TRBV5-1 to TRBJ2-3; tentatively, D is TRBD2 (6 bases). CDR3 length: 15 amino acids. Germline CDR1 and CDR2: SGHRS and YFSETQ. In nucleotides, the CDR3 is TGCGCCAGCTGCTTGTCCGGAGGGTTCACAGATACGCAGTATTTT. Translating gives CASCLSGGFTDTQYF.

This chain uses TRBV2 with TRBJ2-7, with 8 bases that match TRBD1. Trimming removed 3 bases from V and 4 bases from J; junction bases left unmatched: 2. The CDR3 is 13 residues long. CDR1 is SNHLY, CDR2 FYNNEI, per germline. In nucleotides, the CDR3 is TGTGCCAGCAGTGACCAGGGGGCGTACGAGCAGTACTTC. This encodes CASSDQGAYEQYF. Full variable domain (outside the CDR3, taken from reference TRBV2 and TRBJ2-7): EPEVTQTPSHQVTQMGQEVILRCVPISNHLYFYWYRQILGQKVEFLVSFYNNEISEKSEIFDDQFSVERPDGSNFTLKIRSTKLEDSAMYFCASSDQGAYEQYFGPGTRLTVT.

V is TRBV7-8 and J is TRBJ2-3, with 10 bases aligning to TRBD2. The CDR3 has 17 amino acids. V was clipped by 5 bases and J by 3 bases; unmatched bases: 11. The V gene's germline CDR1 is SGHVS and CDR2 FQNEAQ. In nucleotides, the CDR3 is TGTGCCAGCAGCCTGACCGGACTAGCGGAAATAACAGATACGCAGTATTTT. Protein: CASSLTGLAEITDTQYF.

The V gene is TRBV27, the J gene TRBJ1-1; 12 nucleotides agree with TRBD1. V shed 7 bases, J shed 0 bases, and the junction held 9 bases outside the gene matches. The length of the CDR3 is 17 residues. The germline V gene has CDR1 MNHEY and CDR2 SMNVEV (reference sequence). The CDR3 reads CASTKVGTGGLNTEAFF. Here the CDR3 DNA reads TGTGCCAGCACCAAGGTGGGGACAGGGGGCCTGAACACTGAAGCTTTCTTT.

The chain has TRBV18 and TRBJ2-2; weak D call: TRBD1 (5 bases). The V end was cut by 0 bases, the J end by 6 bases, with 5 bases between. The CDR3 runs to 13 residues. Per germline, CDR1 KGHSH and CDR2 LQKENI. The CDR3 is CASSPPRAGELFF. The CDR3 DNA is TGTGCCAGCTCACCACCCAGGGCCGGGGAGCTGTTTTTT. The whole variable domain, filled in from reference TRBV18 and TRBJ2-2, reads NAGVMQNPRHLVRRRGQEARLRCSPMKGHSHVYWYRQLPEEGLKFMVYLQKENIIDESGMPKERFSAEFPKEGPSILRIQQVVRGDSAAYFCASSPPRAGELFFGEGSRLTVL.

The chain is built from TRBV9 and TRBJ2-1; TRBD2 agrees at 9 bases. The V segment lost 3 bases and the J segment 4 bases; nucleotides outside the gene matches: 8. This CDR3 region has 16 residues. Germline assignment: CDR1 SGDLS and CDR2 YYNGEE. This CDR3 reads CASSDGPGLAYNEQFF. CDR3 DNA: TGTGCCAGCAGCGACGGGCCGGGACTAGCTTACAATGAGCAGTTCTTC.

The chain combines TRBV27 with TRBJ2-3; 9 bases match TRBD2. CDR1 and CDR2 (germline): MNHEY, SMNVEV (reference sequence). Trimming cost V 8 bases and J 3 bases; bases outside gene matches: 6. The CDR3 consists of 14 residues. This chain's CDR3 is CASVPSGITDTQYF. CDR3 in DNA: TGTGCCAGCGTTCCTAGCGGGATAACAGATACGCAGTATTTT.

The chain is built from TRBV19 and TRBJ2-3; D gene unclear. The length of the CDR3 is 13 residues. The V gene lost 5 bases and the J gene lost 6 bases, with 12 bases spanning the gap. Looked up from germline, CDR1 is LNHDA and CDR2 is SQIVND (reference sequence). In nucleotides, the CDR3 is TGTGCCAGTAGTCTGACCCCGGGTGATACGCAGTATTTT. Its protein is CASSLTPGDTQYF.

This chain uses TRBV9 with TRBJ2-7, with 7 bases fitting TRBD2. The length of the CDR3 is 15 residues. V lost 0 bases to trimming and J lost 1 base; unmatched junction nucleotides: 4. Germline values: CDR1 SGDLS, CDR2 YYNGEE. The CDR3, as DNA: TGTGCCAGCAGCGTAGCGGCTAGCGGATCCTACGAGCAGTACTTC. Encoded protein: CASSVAASGSYEQYF.

The chain combines TRBV2 with TRBJ2-1, with 12 bases fitting TRBD2. The junction had 10 bases not matched to a gene; V was cut back by 8 bases and J by 8 bases. This CDR3 spans 15 amino acids. CDR1 and CDR2 (germline): SNHLY, FYNNEI. The chain's CDR3 is CASSSSGRAPDEQFF. CDR3 DNA sequence: TGTGCCAGCTCGTCTAGCGGGAGGGCGCCGGATGAGCAGTTCTTC.

The genes are TRBV5-6 and TRBJ2-1, with 7 bases lining up with TRBD2. The CDR3 consists of 15 residues. The germline CDR1 and CDR2 sequences are SGHDT and YYEEEE. Germline trimming cut 2 bases from V and 7 bases from J; bases unmatched to any gene: 9. The CDR3 region has the DNA TGTGCCAGCAGCTTAGGACTAGGAATCTTGAATGAGCAGTTCTTC. Its protein is CASSLGLGILNEQFF. Full variable domain (rest looked up from reference TRBV5-6 and TRBJ2-1): DAGVTQSPTHLIKTRGQQVTLRCSPKSGHDTVSWYQQALGQGPQFIFQYYEEEERQRGNFPDRFSGHQFPNYSSELNVNALLLGDSALYLCASSLGLGILNEQFFGPGTRLTVL.

The DNA of the CDR3 is TGTGCCAGCAGCTTCGGAGCGGCTAACTATGGCTACACCTTC. Translating it yields CASSFGAANYGYTF. The chain links TRBV7-9 to TRBJ1-2; D is unclear. The CDR3 length is 14 residues. Germline assignment: CDR1 SEHNR and CDR2 FQNEAQ (reference sequence). Trimming removed 3 bases at V and 0 bases at J, with 8 bases between.

The CDR3 region is CASSLPQGSYEQYF. CDR3 DNA sequence: TGTGCCAGCAGCTTACCACAGGGTTCCTACGAGCAGTACTTC. This chain connects TRBV5-6 to TRBJ2-7; the D gene is possibly TRBD1 (6 bases). The germline V and J ends were trimmed by 2 bases and 1 base, with 10 bases remaining between them. Germline CDR1 reads SGHDT; CDR2 reads YYEEEE. CDR3 length: 14 residues.